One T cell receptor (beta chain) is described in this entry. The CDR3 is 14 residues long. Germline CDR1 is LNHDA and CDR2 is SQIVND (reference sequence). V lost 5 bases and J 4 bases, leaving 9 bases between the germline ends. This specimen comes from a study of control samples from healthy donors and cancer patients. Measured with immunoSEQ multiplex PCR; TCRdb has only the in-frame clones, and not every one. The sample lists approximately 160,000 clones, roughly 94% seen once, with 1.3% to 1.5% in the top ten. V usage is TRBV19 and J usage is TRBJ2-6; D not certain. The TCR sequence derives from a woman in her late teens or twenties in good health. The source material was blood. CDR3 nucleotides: TGTGCCAGTAGTGCCCCCCCCGGGGCCAACGTCCTGACTTTC. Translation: CASSAPPGANVLTF.